The 2 T cell receptor beta chains listed next were all sequenced from one sample in a study of blood T cell repertoires in COVID-19. Clones were read by immunoSEQ multiplex PCR, and TCRdb kept only the in-frame ones, dropping some. The sample yields 170,000 or so clones, about 78% seen once. Sample: PBMCs or T cells enriched from blood (not recorded which). These receptors all come from a woman between 50 and 59 years old who had recovered from COVID-19.

The rearrangement joins TRBV15 to TRBJ1-5, with D perhaps TRBD1 (6 bases). V gave up 3 bases and J gave up 4 bases, with 13 bases separating them. The CDR3 loop spans 15 amino acids. Germline-derived CDR1 and CDR2 are LNHNV and YYDKDF (reference sequence). The CDR3 protein is CATSRGRTANQPQHF. The CDR3 DNA sequence: TGTGCCACCAGCAGGGGTAGGACAGCTAATCAGCCCCAGCATTTT.

This rearrangement joins TRBV19 to TRBJ1-2, with TRBD1 matching over 9 bases. The CDR3 has 15 residues. Germline CDR1 reads LNHDA; CDR2 reads SQIVND (reference sequence). Germline trimming cut 5 bases from V and 4 bases from J; bases unmatched to any gene: 8. The CDR3 region is CASSSPGQGIYGYTF. As DNA, the CDR3 is TGTGCCAGTAGTTCTCCGGGACAGGGTATCTATGGCTACACCTTC.